This TCR beta chain emerged from a study of cytomegalovirus exposure and HLA in healthy donors. Study-wide results and caveats: The classifier was said to identify cytomegalovirus status with high specificity and sensitivity. In vitro confirmation showed three CMV-associated chains to be CMV antigen specific. Most sequenced TCRs were rare (though some public TCRs occurred in many donors).

Assay: immunoSEQ multiplex PCR; the TCRdb copy retains only in-frame clones and omits some. Here the sample spans tens of thousands of clones, around 93% being singletons. CDR1 is MRHNA, CDR2 SNTAGT, per germline. CDR3 size: 15 residues. The V and J ends lost 3 bases and 2 bases respectively, with 12 bases between them. Comments on this clone: As yet, its antigen is unknown.

Sequenced material: PBMCs. This sequence was found in a man in his late teens or twenties in good health and CMV-seropositive. The chain combines TRBV6-4 with TRBJ2-3; D is possibly TRBD2 (6 bases). CDR3 sequence (DNA): TGTGCCAGCAGTGAGGAGGCGGGACCCACAGATACGCAGTATTTT. Its protein product is CASSEEAGPTDTQYF.